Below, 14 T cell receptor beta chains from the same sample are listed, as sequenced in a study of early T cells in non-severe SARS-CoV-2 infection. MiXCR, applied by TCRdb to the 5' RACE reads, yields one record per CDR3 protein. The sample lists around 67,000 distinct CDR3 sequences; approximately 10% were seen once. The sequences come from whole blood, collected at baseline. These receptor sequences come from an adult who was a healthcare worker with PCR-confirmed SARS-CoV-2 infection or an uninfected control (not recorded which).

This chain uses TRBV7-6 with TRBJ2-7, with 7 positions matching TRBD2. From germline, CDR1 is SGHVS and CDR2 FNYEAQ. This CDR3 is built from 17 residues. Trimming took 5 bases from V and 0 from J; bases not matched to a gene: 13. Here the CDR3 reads CASSPHLGGVGSYEQYF. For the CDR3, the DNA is TGTGCCAGCAGCCCCCATTTGGGGGGGGTAGGCTCCTACGAGCAGTACTTC.

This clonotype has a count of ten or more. The CDR3 nucleotides are TGCGCCAGCAGCTTGGTGTCCGGAGCGGGACACGGGCAGTTCTTC. Its translation is CASSLVSGAGHGQFF. The V call is TRBV5-1, the J call TRBJ2-1; weak D call: TRBD2 (7 bases). Germline CDR1 reads SGHRS; CDR2 reads YFSETQ. This CDR3 region has 15 residues. V was shortened by 0 bases and J by 12 bases, with 19 bases between the two germline ends.

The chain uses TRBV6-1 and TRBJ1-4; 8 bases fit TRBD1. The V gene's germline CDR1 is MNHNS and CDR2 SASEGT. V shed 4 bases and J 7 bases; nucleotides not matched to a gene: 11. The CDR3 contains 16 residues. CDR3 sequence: CASSAARTGLFEKLFF. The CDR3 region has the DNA TGTGCCAGCAGTGCTGCCCGGACAGGGTTATTTGAAAAACTGTTTTTT.

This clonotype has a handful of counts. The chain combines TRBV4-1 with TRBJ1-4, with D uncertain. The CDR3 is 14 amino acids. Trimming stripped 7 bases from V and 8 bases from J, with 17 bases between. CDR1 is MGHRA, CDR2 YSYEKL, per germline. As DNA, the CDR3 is TGCGCCAGCACTAAGGATCCGACATGGGAAAAACTGTTTTTT. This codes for CASTKDPTWEKLFF.

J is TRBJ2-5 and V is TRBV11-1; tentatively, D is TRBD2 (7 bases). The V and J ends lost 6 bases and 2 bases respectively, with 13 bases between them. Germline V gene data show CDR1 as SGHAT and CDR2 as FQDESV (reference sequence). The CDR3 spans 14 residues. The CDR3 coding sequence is TGTGCCAGCAGTAAGGGGGGGTATCAAGAGACCCAGTACTTC. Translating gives CASSKGGYQETQYF.

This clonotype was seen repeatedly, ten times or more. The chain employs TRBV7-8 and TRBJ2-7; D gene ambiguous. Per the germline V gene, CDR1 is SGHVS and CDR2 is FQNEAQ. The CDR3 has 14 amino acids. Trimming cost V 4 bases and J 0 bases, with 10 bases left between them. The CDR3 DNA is TGTGCCAGCAGCTCTGAGATTTCCTCCTACGAGCAGTACTTC. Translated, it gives CASSSEISSYEQYF.

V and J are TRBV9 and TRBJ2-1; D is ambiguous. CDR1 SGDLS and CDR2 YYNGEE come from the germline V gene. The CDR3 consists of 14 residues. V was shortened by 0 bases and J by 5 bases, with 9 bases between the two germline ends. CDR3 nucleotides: TGTGCCAGCAGCGTAGGGCTCGCGGACAATGAGCAGTTCTTC. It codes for CASSVGLADNEQFF.

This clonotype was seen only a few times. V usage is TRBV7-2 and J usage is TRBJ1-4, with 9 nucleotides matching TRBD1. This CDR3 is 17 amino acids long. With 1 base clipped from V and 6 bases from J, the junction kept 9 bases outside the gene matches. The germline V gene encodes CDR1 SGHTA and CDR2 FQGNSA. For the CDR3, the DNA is TGTGCCAGCAGCTTAGGAACCAGGACAGGGGTGGATGAAAAACTGTTTTTT. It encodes CASSLGTRTGVDEKLFF.

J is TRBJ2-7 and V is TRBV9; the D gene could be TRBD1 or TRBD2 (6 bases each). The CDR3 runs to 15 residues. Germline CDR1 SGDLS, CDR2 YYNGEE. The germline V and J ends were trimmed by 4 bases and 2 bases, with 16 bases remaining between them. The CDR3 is CASSTGQGGPYEQYF. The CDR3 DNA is TGTGCCAGCAGCACCGGTCAAGGGGGGCCCTACGAGCAGTACTTC.

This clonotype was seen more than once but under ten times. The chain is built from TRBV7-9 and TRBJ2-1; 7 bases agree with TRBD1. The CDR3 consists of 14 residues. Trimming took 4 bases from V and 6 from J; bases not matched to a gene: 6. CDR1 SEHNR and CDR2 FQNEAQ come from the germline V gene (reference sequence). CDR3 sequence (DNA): TGTGCCAGCAGCTCATCGGGACAGATCAATGAGCAGTTCTTC. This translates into CASSSSGQINEQFF.

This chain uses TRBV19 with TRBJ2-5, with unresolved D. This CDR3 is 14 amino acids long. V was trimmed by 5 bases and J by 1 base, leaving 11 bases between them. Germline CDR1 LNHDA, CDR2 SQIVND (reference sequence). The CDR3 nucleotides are TGTGCCAGTAGTCGTTCGGTTACCCAAGAGACCCAGTACTTC. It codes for CASSRSVTQETQYF.

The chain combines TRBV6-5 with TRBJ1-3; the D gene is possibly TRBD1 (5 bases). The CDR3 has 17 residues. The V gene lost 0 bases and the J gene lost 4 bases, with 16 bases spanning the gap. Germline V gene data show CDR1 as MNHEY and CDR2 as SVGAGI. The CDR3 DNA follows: TGTGCCAGCAGTTACTCGACAGCTGGTCTAGTCGGAAACACCATATATTTT. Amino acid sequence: CASSYSTAGLVGNTIYF.

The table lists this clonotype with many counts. As DNA, the CDR3 is TGTGCCAGCAGCTTACTACAGGGGTTTACCTACGAGCAGTACTTC. Translated, it gives CASSLLQGFTYEQYF. The genes are TRBV7-2 and TRBJ2-7, with 7 nucleotides matching TRBD1. Germline CDR1 and CDR2: SGHTA and FQGNSA. The junction had 6 bases not matched to a gene; V was cut back by 2 bases and J by 2 bases. The CDR3 spans 15 residues. The full variable domain, its missing parts supplied by reference TRBV7-2 and TRBJ2-7, is GAGVSQSPSNKVTEKGKDVELRCDPISGHTALYWYRQSLGQGLEFLIYFQGNSAPDKSGLPSDRFSAERTGGSVSTLTIQRTQQEDSAVYLCASSLLQGFTYEQYFGPGTRLTVT.

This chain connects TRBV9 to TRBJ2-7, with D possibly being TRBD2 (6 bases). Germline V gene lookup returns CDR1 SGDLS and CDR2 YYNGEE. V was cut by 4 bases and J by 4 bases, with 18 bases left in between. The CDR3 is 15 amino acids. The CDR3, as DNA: TGTGCCAGCAGCCCGACGCTTGACCGGGGGTACGAGCAGTACTTC. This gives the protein CASSPTLDRGYEQYF.